Below are 15 T cell receptor beta chains sequenced from a single sample in a study of read filtering for tumor transcriptome and immune sequencing (dated by TCRdb to 2020 to 2022). The run used an Illumina HiSeq 4000. TCR libraries were built from 400 ng RNA with the Immunoverse kit, using molecular barcoded adaptors covering alpha/delta and beta/gamma chains. The raw public data were reprocessed by TCRdb itself: fastp quality trimming at Q25, MiXCR clonotype calling, in-frame beta chains only. Identical CDR3 protein sequences are pooled into one entry, listed with their most common genes and DNA. The sample table shows under 150,000 distinct CDR3 sequences, and under 15% are seen once. The ten largest clones capture 7.5% to 10% of the sample. The sample comprised a population of CD138-negative cells sorted from bone marrow. The cell subset or site label, read with the paper, signifies: bone marrow mononuclear cells depleted of CD138+ plasma/myeloma cells by negative magnetic selection. The receptors shown here come from a donor aged 40 or over with multiple myeloma.

Comment on this clonotype: A read error may be the cause here, since a much bigger clone is one base away. The rearrangement uses TRBV5-1 and TRBJ2-1; possible D gene TRBD2, 5 bases. The germline gives CDR1 SGHRS, CDR2 YFSETQ. The CDR3 is 14 residues long. CDR3 in DNA: TGCGCCAGCAGTCAGACTAAGTTCTACAATGGGCAGTTCTTC. It encodes CASSQTKFYNGQFF.

This clonotype appeared many times. The V and J genes are TRBV5-1 and TRBJ2-2; D remains unclear. The germline V and J ends were trimmed by 0 bases and 1 base, with 4 bases remaining between them. The CDR3 is 14 amino acids. Germline-derived CDR1 and CDR2 are SGHRS and YFSETQ. The DNA of the CDR3 is TGCGCCAGCAGCTTGGTCGGGAACACCGGGGAGCTGTTTTTT. This codes for CASSLVGNTGELFF.

This clonotype was seen repeatedly, ten times or more. The J gene is TRBJ2-7, the V gene TRBV4-1; a possible D gene is TRBD2 (5 bases). CDR1 and CDR2 from the germline V gene are MGHRA and YSYEKL. This CDR3 has 18 residues. V lost 3 bases, J lost 0 bases, and 21 bases lay in between. DNA of the CDR3: TGCGCCAGCAGCCACCCAGGTCCCTCAAAGGGAGCCTCCTACGAGCAGTACTTC. As protein: CASSHPGPSKGASYEQYF.

This clonotype has more than one count but fewer than ten. This sequence may be a read error, since a much larger clone differs from it by one base. This sequence joins TRBV28 and TRBJ2-1; weak D call: TRBD1 (5 bases). The length of the CDR3 is 13 residues. Trimming took off 6 bases at V and 9 bases at J, with 15 bases between the two ends. CDR1 is MDHEN and CDR2 is SYDVKM in the germline V gene. The CDR3 DNA is TGTGCCAGCAGGGGGCCACTTGGTCGTGAGCAGTTCTTC. Amino acids: CASRGPLGREQFF.

The gene calls are TRBV12-3 or TRBV12-4 and TRBJ1-1; D ambiguous. V lost 6 bases to trimming and J lost 11 bases, with 25 bases between them. There are 15 residues in the CDR3. This CDR3 reads CASSPSDPSRSAAFF. The DNA for the CDR3 is TGTGCCAGCAGCCCTTCGGACCCCTCGCGGTCAGCGGCTTTCTTT.

The chain has TRBV4-3 and TRBJ2-3; 7 nucleotides align to TRBD1. Germline values: CDR1 LGHNA, CDR2 YSLEER. V was clipped by 4 bases and J by 4 bases; unmatched bases: 5. This CDR3 is 14 amino acids long. DNA for the CDR3: TGCGCCAGCAGCCGAGGGCAGGGGGCAGATACGCAGTATTTT. This gives the protein CASSRGQGADTQYF.

Details on this clonotype: Just one base apart from a much larger clone, this may be a read error. The CDR3 coding sequence is TGTGCCAGCAGCCCCTCCGTAGGCCAGCCCCAGCATTTT. This codes for CASSPSVGQPQHF. V gene TRBV7-2 combines with J gene TRBJ1-5; no reliable D call. The CDR3 loop spans 13 amino acids. Germline values: CDR1 SGHTA, CDR2 FQGNSA. V gave up 5 bases and J gave up 7 bases, with 12 bases separating them.

The rearrangement links TRBV20-1 to TRBJ1-3; D possibly corresponds to TRBD1 (6 bases). V was trimmed by 3 bases and J by 4 bases, leaving 16 bases between them. CDR1 and CDR2 (germline): DFQATT, SNEGSKA (reference sequence). The CDR3 extends over 15 amino acids. This chain's CDR3 is CSARGTLNLGNTIYF. The CDR3 region has the DNA TGCAGTGCTAGGGGGACATTGAATCTGGGAAACACCATATATTTT.

Comments on this clonotype: This may come from a read error, since a much larger clone is one base off. Without the conserved terminal phenylalanine or tryptophan, this CDR3 likely stems from a read error. V and J are TRBV11-2 and TRBJ2-7, with a tentative D call TRBD2 (5 bases). CDR3 length: 15 residues. CDR1 is SGHAT and CDR2 is FQNNGV in the germline V gene. V lost 5 bases and J 3 bases, leaving 17 bases between the germline ends. CDR3: CASSPEVEAFYEQYL. In DNA form, the CDR3 reads TGTGCCAGCAGCCCCGAGGTGGAGGCTTTCTACGAGCAGTACCTC.

This clonotype was found many times. The CDR3 reads CASGLDLRGSGELFF. The CDR3 nucleotides are TGTGCTAGTGGTTTGGACCTCAGGGGGTCCGGGGAGCTGTTTTTT. V and J are TRBV12-5 and TRBJ2-2; 7 nucleotides agree with TRBD1. With 1 base clipped from V and 6 bases from J, the junction kept 5 bases outside the gene matches. The CDR3 has 15 amino acids. From germline, CDR1 is LGHNT and CDR2 FRNRAP.

This clonotype was picked up one time. A much larger clone lies one base from this, so it may be a read error. The chain employs TRBV29-1 and TRBJ2-2; TRBD2 agrees at 9 bases. Trimming cost V 7 bases and J 8 bases; bases outside gene matches: 8. The CDR3 has 13 residues. Germline V gives CDR1 SQVTM, CDR2 ANQGSEA. The CDR3 DNA reads TGCAGCGCGATGCGGGAGGGCCCGGGGGAGCTGTTTTTT. Translated, it gives CSAMREGPGELFF.

A word on this clonotype: A clone one base away is much larger, so this may be a read error. The chain recombines TRBV6-4 with TRBJ2-7, with 8 bases matching TRBD1. Germline CDR1 reads MRHNA; CDR2 reads SNTAGT. This CDR3 comprises 17 residues. CDR3 in amino acids: CAISLMRDEQGAYEQYF. CDR3 bases: TGTGCCATCAGTTTAATGAGGGACGAACAGGGGGCCTACGAGCAGTACTTC.

In regard to this clonotype: A much bigger clone sits one base away, suggesting this may be a read error. This chain uses TRBV12-3 or TRBV12-4 with TRBJ2-1; 9 nucleotides align to TRBD2. The CDR3 runs to 15 residues. CDR3 protein: CASRIGSGGYNKQFF. Here the CDR3 DNA reads TGTGCCAGCAGAATCGGTAGCGGGGGATACAATAAGCAGTTCTTC.

This clonotype was observed at least ten times. The rearrangement links TRBV20-1 to TRBJ2-3; 11 bases map to TRBD2. The CDR3 totals 13 residues. V trimming: 3 bases; J trimming: 4 bases; junction bases outside the gene matches: 0. The germline CDR1 and CDR2 sequences are DFQATT and SNEGSKA (reference sequence). For the CDR3, the DNA is TGCAGTGCTAGTAGCGGGAGGGCAGATACGCAGTATTTT. As protein: CSASSGRADTQYF.

This clonotype was seen many times. This chain links TRBV10-3 with TRBJ2-1, with 8 bases lining up with TRBD2. V lost 11 bases, J lost 5 bases, and 5 bases stayed unmatched. This CDR3 has 12 amino acids. Per germline, CDR1 ENHRY and CDR2 SYGVKD. CDR3 region: CAVLAGDNEQFF. The CDR3 DNA reads as TGTGCCGTGCTAGCGGGTGACAATGAGCAGTTCTTC.